This T cell receptor beta chain was found in a study of Ad26.COV2.S vaccination and SARS-CoV-2 variants. Study results and limitations: The placebo group had lower spike-specific TCR breadth than the vaccine recipients did.

The sample's treatment: 15 to 20 received Ad26.COV2.S at low or high dose, single or two shots; a few received placebo; per-sample allocation not given. The study sampled participants on day 63 after the first vaccine or placebo injection. Boston provided a donor who was an adult aged 18-55 years. This table comes from immunoSEQ multiplex PCR, and its TCRdb copy is limited to in-frame clones, with some not included. This sample has 410,000 or so clones, with 80% to 95% found just once. Comment on this clone: Its target is not known.

The CDR3 sequence is 13 residues long. The germline gives CDR1 MNHNY, CDR2 SVGAGI (reference sequence). The ends were cut back, 5 bases at V and 4 bases at J, with 12 bases in the middle. V gene TRBV6-6 combines with J gene TRBJ2-7, with D perhaps matching TRBD1 (5 bases). The specimen comprised peripheral blood, sampled in a trial of Ad26.COV2.S vaccine versus placebo. The TCR was taken from a person between 18 and 59 years old who received the Ad26.COV2.S COVID-19 vaccine or a placebo. The CDR3 spells CASSPGLVYEQYF. CDR3 in DNA: TGTGCCAGCAGTCCAGGGTTGGTTTACGAGCAGTACTTC.